Listed below are T cell receptor beta chains from one sample, sequenced in a study of blood T cell repertoires in COVID-19. Clones were read by immunoSEQ multiplex PCR, and TCRdb kept only the in-frame ones, dropping some. Of 55,000 to 70,000 clones listed, just over 85% are singletons. Sequencing was performed on peripheral blood. The receptor source for this set is a woman aged 60-70 years with COVID-19, enrolled during active disease. Each CDR3 is given with its conserved first and last residue. The D gene is left open where the match is weak. Clone size is not always given. Where it is, it says once, few, many or a class for expanded clones.

j_call	d_call	clone_size	v_call	cdr3_nt	cdr3_aa
TRBJ2-2	TRBD1	-	TRBV5-8	TGTGCCAGCAGCTCCGGGACAGGGGGGTTGGACACCGGGGAGCTGTTTTTT	CASSSGTGGLDTGELFF
TRBJ2-7	-	-	TRBV27	TGTGCCAGCGGACAGAAGGAAAGAGACGAGCAGTACTTC	CASGQKERDEQYF
TRBJ1-5	-	-	TRBV6-2/TRBV6-3	TGTGCCAGCAGTACAACGGGAATTCAGCCCCAGCATTTT	CASSTTGIQPQHF
TRBJ2-1	TRBD2	-	TRBV7-9	TGTGCCAGCAGCCCACGGACTAGCGGGAGGGCCGTTGAGCAGTTCTTC	CASSPRTSGRAVEQFF
TRBJ1-4	TRBD1	-	TRBV27	TGTGCCAGCAGTTCAAAAGACAGGGGGGATGAAAAACTGTTTTTT	CASSSKDRGDEKLFF
TRBJ2-1	TRBD1	-	TRBV16	TGTGCCAGCAGCCTAAGACCGGGACAGGGGGTCAATGAGCAGTTCTTC	CASSLRPGQGVNEQFF
TRBJ1-3	-	-	TRBV4-3	TGCGCCAGCAGCCAAGAGAGACTTTCTGGAAACACCATATATTTT	CASSQERLSGNTIYF
TRBJ2-7	TRBD2	-	TRBV5-1	TGCGCCAGCAGCGCCTCCGGGACTAGCGGGACCTTCTCCTACGAGCAGTACTTC	CASSASGTSGTFSYEQYF
TRBJ2-7	TRBD1	-	TRBV28	TGTGCCAGCACCTCCCCCGGGACAGGGCCATACGAGCAGTACTTC	CASTSPGTGPYEQYF
TRBJ2-1	-	-	TRBV7-2	TGTGCCAGCAGCCCCACTAGAGGTCGAAATGAGCAGTTCTTC	CASSPTRGRNEQFF
TRBJ1-1	-	-	TRBV4-1	TGCGCCAGCAGCCAAGGCAGGGCTGGGATCATGAACACTGAAGCTTTCTTT	CASSQGRAGIMNTEAFF
TRBJ1-5	-	-	TRBV6-5	TGTGCCAGCAGTCATAACAGGGTGGGTCAGCCCCAGCATTTT	CASSHNRVGQPQHF
TRBJ1-4	-	-	TRBV7-9	TGTGCCAGCAGCCCCGGGGGTCTCTTTGCAGATGAAAAACTGTTTTTT	CASSPGGLFADEKLFF
TRBJ2-2	-	-	TRBV6-5	TGTGCCAGCAGACCTACGACAGGGAACACCGGGGAGCTGTTTTTT	CASRPTTGNTGELFF
TRBJ2-7	-	-	TRBV28	TGTGCCAGCAGCCTCGACTTGAGCTCCTACGAGCAGTACTTC	CASSLDLSSYEQYF
TRBJ2-1	TRBD2	-	TRBV20-1	TGCAGTGCTAGTCCAACTAGCGGGGGGGTAAATGAGCAGTTCTTC	CSASPTSGGVNEQFF
TRBJ2-1	TRBD2	-	TRBV5-6	TGTGCCAGCAGCTTAGGTTTGGCGGGGGGGCCCTACAATGAGCAGTTCTTC	CASSLGLAGGPYNEQFF
TRBJ1-1	-	-	TRBV4-1	TGCGCCAGCAGCCAAGAGGGGCGGCCGAACACTGAAGCTTTCTTT	CASSQEGRPNTEAFF
TRBJ2-1	-	-	TRBV7-2	TGTGCCAGCAGCTTAATGGGGGGAGGTCGGAGCAATGAGCAGTTCTTC	CASSLMGGGRSNEQFF
TRBJ1-1	-	-	TRBV7-2	TGTGCCAGCAGCCCCCGGGTTTTCACTGAAGCTTTCTTT	CASSPRVFTEAFF
TRBJ1-2	-	-	TRBV19	TGTGCCAGTATCGGGGGACCAACCTATGGCTACACCTTC	CASIGGPTYGYTF
TRBJ1-2	-	once	TRBV5-8	TGTGCCAGCAGCTACAAAACGACAGGAGACTATGGCTACACCTTC	CASSYKTTGDYGYTF